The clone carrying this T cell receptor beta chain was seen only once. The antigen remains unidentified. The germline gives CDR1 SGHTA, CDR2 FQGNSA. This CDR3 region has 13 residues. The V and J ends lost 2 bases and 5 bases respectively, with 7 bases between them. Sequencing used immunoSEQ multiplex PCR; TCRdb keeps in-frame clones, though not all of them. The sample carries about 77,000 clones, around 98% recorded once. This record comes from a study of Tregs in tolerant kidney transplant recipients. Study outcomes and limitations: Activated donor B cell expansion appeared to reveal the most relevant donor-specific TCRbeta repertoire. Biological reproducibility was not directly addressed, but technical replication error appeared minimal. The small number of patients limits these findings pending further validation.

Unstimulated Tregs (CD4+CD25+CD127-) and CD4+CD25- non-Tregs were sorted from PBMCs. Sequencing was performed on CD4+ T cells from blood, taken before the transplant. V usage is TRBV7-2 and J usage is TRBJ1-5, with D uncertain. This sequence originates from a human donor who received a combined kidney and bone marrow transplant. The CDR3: CASSLQVYQPQHF. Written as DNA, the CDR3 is TGTGCCAGCAGCTTACAGGTTTATCAGCCCCAGCATTTT.